The entry that follows covers one T cell receptor (beta chain) sequence. The PCR contained 60 Vbeta and 13 Jbeta primers. Produced via immunoSEQ multiplex PCR; TCRdb's table is partial and in-frame only. The sample yields roughly 110,000 clones, 70% to 80% seen once. Participants comprised healthy donors of bone marrow. The entry originates in a study of cytomegalovirus exposure and HLA in healthy donors. The CDR3 length is 16 residues. Germline V CDR1 and CDR2: MDHEN, SYDVKM. V was shortened by 0 bases and J by 4 bases, with 15 bases between the two germline ends. This chain joins TRBV28 and TRBJ1-1; D perhaps matches TRBD1 (6 bases). The sample consisted of PBMCs. This receptor was obtained from a woman younger than 35 in good health and CMV-seropositive. The chain's CDR3 is CASSLWAGVRVTEAFF. The CDR3 DNA reads as TGTGCCAGCAGTTTATGGGCAGGGGTTCGAGTCACTGAAGCTTTCTTT. Together with reference TRBV28 and TRBJ1-1, the CDR3 gives the full variable domain: DVKVTQSSRYLVKRTGEKVFLECVQDMDHENMFWYRQDPGLGLRLIYFSYDVKMKEKGDIPEGYSVSREKKERFSLILESASTNQTSMYLCASSLWAGVRVTEAFFGQGTRLTVV.